A selection of T cell receptor beta chains follows, all from one sample in a study of blood T cell repertoires in COVID-19. Some clones are missing from TCRdb's copy, which holds only in-frame ones; the method was immunoSEQ multiplex PCR. The sample carries about 480,000 clones, 88% recorded once. The specimen sequenced was peripheral blood. The receptors here all came from a woman aged 50 to 65 with COVID-19, enrolled during active disease. Both conserved end residues are part of each CDR3. The order of the fields is D gene, J gene, V gene, CDR3 protein. The D gene is left open where the match is weak.

-	TRBJ1-2	TRBV12-3/TRBV12-4	CASRSGAGGYTF
TRBD2	TRBJ2-4	TRBV7-9	CASSLTSGGAKNIQYF
-	TRBJ2-1	TRBV30	CAWSRGGQLNEQFF
-	TRBJ1-1	TRBV11-2	CASSFGGAGNTEAFF
-	TRBJ1-2	TRBV19	CASTLVGHNGYTF
-	TRBJ2-7	TRBV9	CASSQDSLSTYEQYF
-	TRBJ2-3	TRBV2	CASSVLGQGGTDTQYF
-	TRBJ1-2	TRBV5-1	CASSFEGHSYGYTF
-	TRBJ2-2	TRBV5-1	CASSSTESGELFF
-	TRBJ2-7	TRBV30	CAWSLALSEQYF
TRBD2	TRBJ2-1	TRBV27	CASEIGGGNYNEQFF
TRBD2	TRBJ2-7	TRBV27	CATSAGGPYEQYF
-	TRBJ1-2	TRBV5-1	CASSLDRAVISRGNYGYTF
-	TRBJ2-7	TRBV14	CASSQARYEQYF
TRBD2	TRBJ2-5	TRBV12-3/TRBV12-4	CATRPSGAETQYF
-	TRBJ1-6	TRBV14	CASSPGIEGSPLHF
TRBD1	TRBJ1-3	TRBV30	CAWSATGAGNTIYF
TRBD2	TRBJ2-3	TRBV7-3	CASSVRASGGARTDTQYF
TRBD1	TRBJ1-2	TRBV27	CASSLIRRQGVYGYTF
TRBD1	TRBJ1-2	TRBV30	CAWSRQGVGYTF
-	TRBJ2-1	TRBV30	CAWTQANEQFF
-	TRBJ1-4	TRBV19	CASSSVGEANEKLFF
TRBD1	TRBJ2-2	TRBV7-2	CASSLGQANTGELFF
-	TRBJ2-7	TRBV13	CASSLGGTASYEQYF
TRBD1	TRBJ1-6	TRBV6-5	CATKGGGNSPLHF
-	TRBJ1-1	TRBV11-2	CASRRGTEAFF
-	TRBJ1-5	TRBV18	CASSPNSGNQPQHF
TRBD1	TRBJ1-2	TRBV28	CASSGTGNYGYTF
-	TRBJ1-1	TRBV30	CATTVADTEAFF
-	TRBJ1-2	TRBV6-5	CASSWPRGYTF
-	TRBJ1-6	TRBV5-1	CASQGIDNSPLHF
TRBD1	TRBJ1-2	TRBV7-9	CASILSGTGSGGYTF
-	TRBJ1-2	TRBV19	CASSARTTGGYTF
-	TRBJ2-7	TRBV5-5	CASTIRTDEQYF
-	TRBJ2-7	TRBV6-5	CASSRGQSTYEQYF
TRBD2	TRBJ2-2	TRBV5-1	CASRMSGGAEGTGELFF
TRBD1	TRBJ2-1	TRBV27	CASKSGGSSYNEQFF
TRBD1	TRBJ1-2	TRBV6-1	CASSERTGAWGYTF
-	TRBJ1-1	TRBV6-5	CASSSRVLFNTEAFF
-	TRBJ2-5	TRBV19	CASSIGREETQYF
TRBD1	TRBJ1-6	TRBV19	CASSIGGQGNSPLHF
-	TRBJ2-2	TRBV5-1	CASKQDNTGELFF
TRBD2	TRBJ2-1	TRBV5-8	CASSSGTSGIWYNEQFF
TRBD1	TRBJ2-5	TRBV6-5	CASSSYRGYQETQYF
-	TRBJ1-2	TRBV19	CASKEEKRRNYGYTF
-	TRBJ1-1	TRBV5-8	CASSLQVMNTEAFF
-	TRBJ2-3	TRBV2	CASSGAHTDTQYF
-	TRBJ2-7	TRBV6-5	CASSRTGSSYEQYF
TRBD2	TRBJ2-1	TRBV28	CASSPMGLAGLGDEQFF
-	TRBJ1-3	TRBV30	CAWSVAGDTIYF
-	TRBJ1-6	TRBV6-6	CASSRAVGDRSYNSPLHF
-	TRBJ1-4	TRBV18	CASSDRSNEKLFF
TRBD1	TRBJ2-5	TRBV19	CASSSRGQGARETQYF
-	TRBJ1-2	TRBV3-1/TRBV3-2	CASSQGSGGYTF
-	TRBJ1-1	TRBV6-5	CASSFYRGMNTEAFF
-	TRBJ2-1	TRBV13	CASSISYRANEQFF
TRBD1	TRBJ1-6	TRBV19	CASSMGTGGNSPLHF